This is a list of T cell receptor beta chains from one sample in a study of beta chain features in type 1 diabetes. Some clones are missing from TCRdb's copy, which holds only in-frame ones; the method was immunoSEQ multiplex PCR. Counted here are 300,000 to 400,000 clones, approximately 10% occurring once; the ten biggest clones make up roughly 0.016%. The source material was naive CD4+ T cells from blood. These receptors all come from a woman between 25 and 40 years old in good health. Both conserved end residues are part of each CDR3. A D gene is named only where the DNA matches it firmly. Part of the rows lack a size; the others show once, few, many or a class for expanded clones.

.	TRBJ1-1	TRBV28	.	CASLRLNTEAFF	TGTGCCAGCCTCAGGCTGAACACTGAAGCTTTCTTT
.	TRBJ2-3	TRBV2	few	CASSAQGYTDTQYF	TGTGCCAGCAGTGCACAGGGATACACAGATACGCAGTATTTT
.	TRBJ2-1	TRBV11-2	many	CASSNLVNEQFF	TGTGCCAGCAGCAACCTAGTGAATGAGCAGTTCTTC
TRBD2	TRBJ2-1	TRBV9	.	CASSSQGSGSSYNEQFF	TGTGCCAGCAGCTCCCAGGGTAGCGGGAGCTCCTACAATGAGCAGTTCTTC
TRBD1	TRBJ2-3	TRBV29-1	few	CSVESDRGHTDTQYF	TGCAGCGTTGAATCGGACAGGGGGCACACAGATACGCAGTATTTT
.	TRBJ2-5	TRBV18	few	CASSLTTVSEETQYF	TGTGCCAGCTCACTTACGACAGTTTCGGAGGAGACCCAGTACTTC
.	TRBJ2-2	TRBV5-1	.	CASSQQAPGTGELFF	TGCGCCAGCAGCCAACAGGCCCCGGGCACCGGGGAGCTGTTTTTT
.	TRBJ1-1	TRBV4-3	few	CASSQDRPTEAFF	TGCGCCAGCAGCCAAGACAGGCCCACTGAAGCTTTCTTT
.	TRBJ2-7	TRBV2	.	CASSAESYEQYF	TGTGCCAGCAGTGCTGAGAGCTACGAGCAGTACTTC
TRBD1	TRBJ2-2	TRBV4-3	.	CASSPWLPGQGTGELFF	TGCGCCAGCAGCCCCTGGCTACCGGGACAGGGGACCGGGGAGCTGTTTTTT
TRBD2	TRBJ2-5	TRBV18	few	CASSPPGTSGAQYF	TGTGCCAGCTCACCACCAGGGACTAGCGGGGCCCAGTACTTC
TRBD2	TRBJ2-4	TRBV28	few	CASSGTSGSLEYIQYF	TGTGCCAGCAGCGGGACTAGCGGGAGCCTCGAATACATTCAGTACTTC
TRBD2	TRBJ2-3	TRBV9	few	CASSVGTSGSATQYF	TGTGCCAGCAGCGTCGGGACTAGCGGGAGCGCTACGCAGTATTTT
TRBD1	TRBJ2-5	TRBV7-8	few	CASSQGQLQETQYF	TGTGCCAGCAGCCAGGGACAGCTCCAAGAGACCCAGTACTTC
TRBD2	TRBJ2-3	TRBV18	.	CASSPQDPGSGADTQYF	TGTGCCAGCTCACCCCAGGATCCGGGGAGCGGGGCAGATACGCAGTATTTT
TRBD2	TRBJ2-1	TRBV30	few	CAWRLAGSYNEQFF	TGTGCCTGGAGACTAGCGGGCTCCTACAATGAGCAGTTCTTC
TRBD1	TRBJ2-1	TRBV7-3	few	CASSLVRDRVKEQFF	TGTGCCAGCAGCTTAGTCCGGGACAGGGTGAAGGAGCAGTTCTTC
.	TRBJ2-7	TRBV14	few	CASSQESVTYEQYF	TGTGCCAGCAGCCAAGAATCGGTTACCTACGAGCAGTACTTC
TRBD1	TRBJ2-1	TRBV6-1	.	CASSGDRDFYNEQFF	TGTGCCAGCAGTGGGGACAGGGATTTCTACAATGAGCAGTTCTTC
.	TRBJ2-1	TRBV5-6	.	CASSLQGAAPYNEQFF	TGTGCCAGCAGCTTGCAGGGTGCTGCACCTTACAATGAGCAGTTCTTC
.	TRBJ2-7	TRBV7-3	few	CASSLTPGVSHEQYF	TGTGCCAGCAGCTTAACTCCCGGGGTGAGCCACGAGCAGTACTTC
TRBD2	TRBJ2-1	TRBV6-1	few	CASSDGLAGVLEQFF	TGTGCCAGCAGCGACGGACTAGCGGGAGTTCTTGAGCAGTTCTTC
.	TRBJ2-1	TRBV15	few	CATSKGQSSSYNEQFF	TGTGCCACCAGCAAAGGACAGTCGAGCTCCTACAATGAGCAGTTCTTC
TRBD1	TRBJ1-2	TRBV4-1	.	CASSRGQGAIDGYTF	TGCGCCAGCAGCCGAGGACAGGGGGCAATCGATGGCTACACCTTC
.	TRBJ2-1	TRBV19	few	CASGFAGNTDEQFF	TGTGCCAGTGGGTTCGCGGGCAACACAGATGAGCAGTTCTTC
TRBD2	TRBJ2-1	TRBV5-1	.	CASSLRRGDYNEQFF	TGCGCCAGCAGCTTACGGCGGGGGGACTACAATGAGCAGTTCTTC
TRBD1	TRBJ2-1	TRBV4-3	.	CASSLTQGIDEQFF	TGCGCCAGCAGCCTCACACAGGGGATTGATGAGCAGTTCTTC
.	TRBJ2-1	TRBV30	few	CAWSVSQGNNEQFF	TGTGCCTGGAGTGTATCGCAGGGGAACAATGAGCAGTTCTTC
.	TRBJ2-7	TRBV29-1	few	CSVEDQSYEQYF	TGCAGCGTTGAAGATCAATCCTACGAGCAGTACTTC
.	TRBJ2-1	TRBV4-2	few	CASSQDRRDNEQFF	TGTGCCAGCAGCCAAGATCGCAGGGACAATGAGCAGTTCTTC
TRBD1	TRBJ1-1	TRBV19	few	CASATLGQVVRRGAEAFF	TGTGCCAGTGCGACCCTAGGACAGGTGGTACGGAGGGGCGCTGAAGCTTTCTTT
.	TRBJ2-7	TRBV28	few	CASSQPDSNYEQYF	TGTGCCAGCAGCCAACCCGACAGCAACTACGAGCAGTACTTC
.	TRBJ2-3	TRBV5-1	.	CASSLLSTTTDTQYF	TGCGCCAGCAGCTTGTTGTCCACTACCACAGATACGCAGTATTTT
.	TRBJ2-1	TRBV4-3	few	CASSQGSGVAGPYNEQFF	TGCGCCAGCAGCCAAGGGTCTGGTGTGGCGGGACCGTACAATGAGCAGTTCTTC
.	TRBJ2-7	TRBV15	.	CATSKGNIGGTEQYF	TGTGCCACCAGCAAGGGGAATATCGGCGGGACCGAGCAGTACTTC
.	TRBJ1-5	TRBV27	.	CASSLRLGDQPQHF	TGTGCCAGCAGTTTAAGGTTGGGAGATCAGCCCCAGCATTTT
.	TRBJ2-1	TRBV2	.	CASSGRGRSYNEQFF	TGTGCCAGCAGTGGCCGAGGGCGCTCCTACAATGAGCAGTTCTTC
TRBD2	TRBJ2-5	TRBV7-2	few	CASSLAGLAGVRETQYF	TGTGCCAGCAGCTTAGCCGGACTAGCGGGAGTTCGTGAGACCCAGTACTTC
.	TRBJ1-2	TRBV5-1	few	CASSLAAENYGYTF	TGCGCCAGCAGCTTGGCCGCGGAGAACTATGGCTACACCTTC
.	TRBJ2-7	TRBV10-3	.	CAISEWEDEQYF	TGTGCCATCAGTGAGTGGGAGGACGAGCAGTACTTC
.	TRBJ2-1	TRBV29-1	.	CSVVGGLAQGIEQFF	TGCAGCGTTGTGGGGGGGCTAGCCCAAGGAATTGAGCAGTTCTTC
TRBD1	TRBJ2-2	TRBV7-3	few	CASSRQRGLNTGELFF	TGTGCCAGCAGCCGCCAAAGGGGGCTGAACACCGGGGAGCTGTTTTTT